A single sample is the source of the 12 T cell receptor beta chains below, sequenced in a study of liver allograft versus peripheral blood T cells. The wider study: The authors compared T cell receptor repertoires in transplanted livers with those in the peripheral blood of recipients.

MiXCR, run by TCRdb on the reads, gives a single entry per CDR3 protein. The sample includes approximately 5,700 distinct CDR3 sequences, about a sixth of them seen just once. The source of these receptors is a human patient who had a liver transplant. Part of the T cell pool may stem from the graft donor.

The chain recombines TRBV30 with TRBJ1-1, with D tentatively TRBD1 (5 bases). V was trimmed by 3 bases and J by 4 bases, leaving 9 bases between them. This CDR3 comprises 12 residues. Germline CDR1 is GTSNPN and CDR2 is SVGIG (reference sequence). The DNA of the CDR3 is TGTGCCTGGAGGGGGGGGATCACTGAAGCTTTCTTT. Its translation is CAWRGGITEAFF.

V usage is TRBV27 and J usage is TRBJ1-2, with D possibly TRBD1 on 6 matching bases. V lost 2 bases, J lost 6 bases, and 10 bases lay in between. CDR1 MNHEY and CDR2 SMNVEV come from the germline V gene (reference sequence). The CDR3 runs to 13 residues. CDR3 amino acids: CASSLLGGNGYTF. DNA for the CDR3: TGTGCCAGCAGTTTACTCGGGGGCAATGGCTACACCTTC.

The V gene is TRBV12-5, the J gene TRBJ1-5; TRBD1 agrees at 7 bases. The germline gives CDR1 LGHNT, CDR2 FRNRAP. This CDR3 is 14 amino acids long. V was pared by 2 bases and J by 5 bases, with 3 bases of the junction left unmatched. CDR3 DNA: TGTGCTAGTGGTTTGACAACAGGGGATCAGCCCCAGCATTTT. Amino acid sequence: CASGLTTGDQPQHF. Variable domain in full (rest from reference TRBV12-5 and TRBJ1-5): DARVTQTPRHKVTEMGQEVTMRCQPILGHNTVFWYRQTMMQGLELLAYFRNRAPLDDSGMPKDRFSAEMPDATLATLKIQPSEPRDSAVYFCASGLTTGDQPQHFGDGTRLSIL.

The J gene is TRBJ2-1, the V gene TRBV20-1, with TRBD2 as a possible D gene (7 bases). The CDR3 contains 13 residues. The V end was cut by 1 base, the J end by 9 bases, with 13 bases between. CDR1 and CDR2 (germline): DFQATT, SNEGSKA (reference sequence). The CDR3 spells CSARGLGGGEQFF. The CDR3 nucleotides read TGCAGTGCTAGAGGACTAGGGGGGGGTGAGCAGTTCTTC.

This clonotype has at least ten counts. The chain links TRBV20-1 to TRBJ2-7; TRBD1 might be the D (6 bases). Germline V gene data show CDR1 as DFQATT and CDR2 as SNEGSKA (reference sequence). This CDR3 region has 15 residues. Trimming pared 1 base from V and 4 bases from J, leaving 17 bases between. The CDR3 region is CSARVYREYGYEQYF. In DNA form, the CDR3 reads TGCAGTGCTAGAGTTTACAGGGAGTATGGATACGAGCAGTACTTC.

This clonotype was found many times. The rearrangement links TRBV6-2 or TRBV6-3 to TRBJ2-5; unclear D gene. V lost 2 bases, J lost 1 base, and 2 bases lay in between. This CDR3 spans 12 amino acids. The germline gives CDR1 MNHEY, CDR2 SVGEGT. The CDR3 here is CASSYIQETQYF. The CDR3 nucleotides read TGTGCCAGCAGTTACATCCAAGAGACCCAGTACTTC.

By frequency in the sample, this clonotype is medium-sized. The chain uses TRBV6-5 and TRBJ1-3; D is possibly TRBD1 (6 bases). Germline V gives CDR1 MNHEY, CDR2 SVGAGI. The CDR3 is 14 residues long. Trimming removed 11 bases at V and 0 bases at J, with 14 bases between. The CDR3 sequence: CAVRQDYSGNTIYF. As DNA, the CDR3 is TGTGCCGTAAGACAGGACTACTCTGGAAACACCATATATTTT.

This clonotype appeared a few times. J is TRBJ2-7 and V is TRBV28; a weak D match, TRBD2 (5 bases). This CDR3 has 18 amino acids. Trimming stripped 4 bases from V and 7 bases from J, with 29 bases between. The germline V gene has CDR1 MDHEN and CDR2 SYDVKM. DNA for the CDR3: TGTGCCAGCAGTTCTAAGTTGCCCCCGGGGTTCTTACGAAAGGAGCAGTACTTC. It is translated as CASSSKLPPGFLRKEQYF.

This clonotype was detected many times. This sequence joins TRBV12-3 or TRBV12-4 and TRBJ2-1; 7 positions agree with TRBD2. With 6 bases clipped from V and 9 bases from J, the junction kept 14 bases outside the gene matches. This CDR3 spans 15 amino acids. CDR3 in DNA: TGTGCCAGCAGCCCTGCTAGACTAGCTGAGTTTGAGCAGTTCTTC. Its protein product is CASSPARLAEFEQFF.

Within the sample, this clonotype is medium-sized. CDR3 sequence (DNA): TGCAGCGGTGGGGACAGTACCTACGAGCAGTACTTC. Translated, it gives CSGGDSTYEQYF. This rearrangement joins TRBV29-1 to TRBJ2-7; 7 positions agree with TRBD1. The CDR3 loop spans 12 amino acids. V shed 7 bases and J 2 bases; nucleotides not matched to a gene: 5. CDR1 and CDR2 (germline): SQVTM, ANQGSEA.

By sample fraction, this clonotype is medium-sized (0.01 to 0.1%). The chain uses TRBV20-1 and TRBJ2-2; D perhaps matches TRBD2 (6 bases). V gave up 1 base and J gave up 6 bases, with 9 bases separating them. Looked up from germline, CDR1 is DFQATT and CDR2 is SNEGSKA (reference sequence). This CDR3 has 13 residues. The DNA for the CDR3 is TGCAGTGCTAGAGGAGAGCGGGCCGGGGAGCTGTTTTTT. The encoded protein is CSARGERAGELFF.

This clonotype has more than one count but fewer than ten. The chain joins TRBV7-9 to TRBJ2-3, with 7 bases aligning to TRBD2. V trimming: 2 bases; J trimming: 4 bases; junction bases outside the gene matches: 6. This CDR3 contains 15 residues. Germline V lookup: CDR1 SEHNR, CDR2 FQNEAQ (reference sequence). CDR3 DNA: TGTGCCAGCAGCTTAACGGCGGGAGCCGCAGATACGCAGTATTTT. Its translation: CASSLTAGAADTQYF.